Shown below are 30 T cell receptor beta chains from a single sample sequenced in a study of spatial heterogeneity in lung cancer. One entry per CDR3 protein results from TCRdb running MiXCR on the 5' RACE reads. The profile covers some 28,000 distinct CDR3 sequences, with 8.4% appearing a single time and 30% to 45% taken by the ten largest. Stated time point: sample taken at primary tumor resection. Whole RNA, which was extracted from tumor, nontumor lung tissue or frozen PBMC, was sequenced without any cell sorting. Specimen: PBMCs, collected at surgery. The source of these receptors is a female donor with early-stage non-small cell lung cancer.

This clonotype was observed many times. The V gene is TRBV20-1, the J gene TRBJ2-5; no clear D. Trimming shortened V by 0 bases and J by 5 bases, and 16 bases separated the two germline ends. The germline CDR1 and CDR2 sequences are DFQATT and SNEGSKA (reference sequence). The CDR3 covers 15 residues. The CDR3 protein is CSARDIDTLRETQYF. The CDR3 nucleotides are TGCAGTGCTAGAGACATCGATACACTTAGGGAGACCCAGTACTTC.

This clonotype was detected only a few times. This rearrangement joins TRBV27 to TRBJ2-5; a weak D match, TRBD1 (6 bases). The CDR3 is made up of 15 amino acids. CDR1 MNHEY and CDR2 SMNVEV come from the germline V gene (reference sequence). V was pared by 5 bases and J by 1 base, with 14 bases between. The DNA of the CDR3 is TGTGCCAGCAGTACCCGACAGGAGAGCCAAGAGACCCAGTACTTC. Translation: CASSTRQESQETQYF.

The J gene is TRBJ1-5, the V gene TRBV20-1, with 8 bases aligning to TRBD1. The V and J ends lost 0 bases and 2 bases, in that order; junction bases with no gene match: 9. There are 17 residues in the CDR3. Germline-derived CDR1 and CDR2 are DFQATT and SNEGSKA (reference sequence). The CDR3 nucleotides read TGCAGTGCTAGAGAGACAGGGGCCCCTCGGGGCAATCAGCCCCAGCATTTT. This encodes CSARETGAPRGNQPQHF.

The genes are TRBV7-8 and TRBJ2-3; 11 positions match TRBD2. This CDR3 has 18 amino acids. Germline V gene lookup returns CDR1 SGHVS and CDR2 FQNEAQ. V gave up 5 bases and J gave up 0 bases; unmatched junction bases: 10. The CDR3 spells CASSKKRTSGLSTDTQYF. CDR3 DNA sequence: TGTGCCAGCAGCAAAAAGAGGACTAGCGGGTTAAGCACAGATACGCAGTATTTT.

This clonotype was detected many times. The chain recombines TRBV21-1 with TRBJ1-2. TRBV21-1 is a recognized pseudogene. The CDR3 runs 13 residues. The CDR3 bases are TGTGCCAGCAGCAAACTGGGGAACTATGGCTACACCTTC. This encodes CASSKLGNYGYTF.

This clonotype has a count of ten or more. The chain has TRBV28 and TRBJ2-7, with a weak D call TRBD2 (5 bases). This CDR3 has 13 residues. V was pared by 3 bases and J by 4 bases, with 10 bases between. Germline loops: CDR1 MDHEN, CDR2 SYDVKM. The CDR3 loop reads CASSLSSRYEQYV. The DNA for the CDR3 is TGTGCCAGCAGTTTGTCTAGCAGGTACGAGCAGTACGTC.

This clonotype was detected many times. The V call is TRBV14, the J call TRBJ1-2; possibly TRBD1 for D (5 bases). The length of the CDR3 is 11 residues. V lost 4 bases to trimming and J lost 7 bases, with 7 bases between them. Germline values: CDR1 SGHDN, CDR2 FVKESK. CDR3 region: CASSPGFGYTF. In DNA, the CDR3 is TGTGCCAGCAGCCCAGGGTTTGGCTACACCTTC.

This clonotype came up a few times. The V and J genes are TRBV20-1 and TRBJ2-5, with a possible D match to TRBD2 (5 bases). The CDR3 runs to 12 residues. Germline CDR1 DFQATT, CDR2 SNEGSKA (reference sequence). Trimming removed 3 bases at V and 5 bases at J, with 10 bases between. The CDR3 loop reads CSASLTGETQYF. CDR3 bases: TGCAGTGCTAGTCTGACGGGGGAGACCCAGTACTTC.

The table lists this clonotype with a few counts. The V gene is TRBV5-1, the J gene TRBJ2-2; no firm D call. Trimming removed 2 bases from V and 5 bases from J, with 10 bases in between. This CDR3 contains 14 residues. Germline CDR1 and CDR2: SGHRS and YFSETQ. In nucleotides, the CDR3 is TGCGCCAGCAGCTTTACTGCGGATACCGGGGAGCTGTTTTTT. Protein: CASSFTADTGELFF.

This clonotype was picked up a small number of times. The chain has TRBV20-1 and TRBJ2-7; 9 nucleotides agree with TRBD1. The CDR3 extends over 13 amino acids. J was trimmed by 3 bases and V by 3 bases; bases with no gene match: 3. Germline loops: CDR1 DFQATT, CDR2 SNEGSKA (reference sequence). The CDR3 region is CSARTGGFYEQYF. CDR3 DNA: TGCAGTGCTAGGACAGGGGGGTTCTACGAGCAGTACTTC.

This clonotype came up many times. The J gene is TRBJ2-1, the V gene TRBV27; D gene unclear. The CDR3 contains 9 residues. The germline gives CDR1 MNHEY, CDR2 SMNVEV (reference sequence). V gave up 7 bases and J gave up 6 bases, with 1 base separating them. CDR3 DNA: TGTGCCAGCACCAATGAGCAGTTCTTC. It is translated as CASTNEQFF.

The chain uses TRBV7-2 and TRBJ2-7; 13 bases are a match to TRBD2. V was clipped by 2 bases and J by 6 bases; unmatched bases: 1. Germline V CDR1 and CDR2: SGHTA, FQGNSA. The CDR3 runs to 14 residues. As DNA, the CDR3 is TGTGCCAGCAGCTTAAGACTAGCGGGAGGCGAGCAGTACGTC. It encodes CASSLRLAGGEQYV.

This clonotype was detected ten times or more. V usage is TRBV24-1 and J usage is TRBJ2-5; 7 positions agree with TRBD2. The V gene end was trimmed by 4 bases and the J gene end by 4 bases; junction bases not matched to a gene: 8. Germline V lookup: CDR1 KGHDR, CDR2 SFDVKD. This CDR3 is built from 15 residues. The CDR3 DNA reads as TGTGCCACCAGTGACAGCCGGACTAGGCGAGAGACCCAGTACTTC. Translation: CATSDSRTRRETQYF.

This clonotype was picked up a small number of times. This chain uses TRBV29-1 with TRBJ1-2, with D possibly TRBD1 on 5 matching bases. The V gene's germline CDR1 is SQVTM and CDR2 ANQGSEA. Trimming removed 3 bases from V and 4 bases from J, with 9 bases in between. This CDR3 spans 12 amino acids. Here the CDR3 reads CSVEGVGYGYTF. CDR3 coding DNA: TGCAGCGTTGAGGGGGTGGGCTATGGCTACACCTTC.

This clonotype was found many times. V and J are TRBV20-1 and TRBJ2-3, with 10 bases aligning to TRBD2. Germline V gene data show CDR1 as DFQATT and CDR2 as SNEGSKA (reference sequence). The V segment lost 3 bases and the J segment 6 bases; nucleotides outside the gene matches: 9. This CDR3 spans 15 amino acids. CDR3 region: CSARGLAGVLDTQYF. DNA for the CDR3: TGCAGTGCTAGGGGTCTAGCGGGAGTACTTGATACGCAGTATTTT.

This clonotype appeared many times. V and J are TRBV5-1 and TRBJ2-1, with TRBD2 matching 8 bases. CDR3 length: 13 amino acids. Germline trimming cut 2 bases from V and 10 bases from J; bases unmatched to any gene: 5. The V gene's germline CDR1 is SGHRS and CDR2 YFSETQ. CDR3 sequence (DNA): TGCGCCAGCAGCTTTGGCGGGGGGCGCGAGCAGTTCTTC. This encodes CASSFGGGREQFF.

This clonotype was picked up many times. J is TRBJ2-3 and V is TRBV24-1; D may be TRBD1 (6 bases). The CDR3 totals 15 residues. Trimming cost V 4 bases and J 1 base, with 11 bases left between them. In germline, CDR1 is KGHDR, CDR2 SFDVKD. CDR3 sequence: CATSETGRGTDTQYF. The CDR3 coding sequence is TGTGCCACCAGTGAAACAGGGCGGGGCACAGATACGCAGTATTTT.

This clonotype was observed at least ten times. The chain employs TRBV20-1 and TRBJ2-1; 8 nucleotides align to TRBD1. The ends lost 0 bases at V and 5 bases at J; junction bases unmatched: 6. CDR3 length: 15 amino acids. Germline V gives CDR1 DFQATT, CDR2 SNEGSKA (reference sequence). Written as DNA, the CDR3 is TGCAGTGCTAGAGATCTCCCAGGGGGCCACAATGAGCAGTTCTTC. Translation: CSARDLPGGHNEQFF.

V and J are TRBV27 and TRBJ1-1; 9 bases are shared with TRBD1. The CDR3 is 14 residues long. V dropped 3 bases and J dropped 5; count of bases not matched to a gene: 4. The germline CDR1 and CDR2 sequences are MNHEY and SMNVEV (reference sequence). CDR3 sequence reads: CASSFNRGPTEAFF. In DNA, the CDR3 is TGTGCCAGCAGTTTTAACAGGGGGCCTACTGAAGCTTTCTTT.

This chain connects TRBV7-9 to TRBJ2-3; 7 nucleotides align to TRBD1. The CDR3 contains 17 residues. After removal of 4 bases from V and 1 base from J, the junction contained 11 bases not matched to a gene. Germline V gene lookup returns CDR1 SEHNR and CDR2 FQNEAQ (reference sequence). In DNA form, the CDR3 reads TGTGCCAGCAGCTCAAATCCGACAGGGTTCGGCACAGATACGCAGTATTTT. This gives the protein CASSSNPTGFGTDTQYF.

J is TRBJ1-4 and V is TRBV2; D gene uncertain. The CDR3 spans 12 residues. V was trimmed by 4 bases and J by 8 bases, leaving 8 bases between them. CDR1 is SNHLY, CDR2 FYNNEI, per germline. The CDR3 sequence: CASSVIEEKLFF. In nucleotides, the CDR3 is TGTGCCAGCAGTGTGATCGAGGAAAAACTGTTTTTT.

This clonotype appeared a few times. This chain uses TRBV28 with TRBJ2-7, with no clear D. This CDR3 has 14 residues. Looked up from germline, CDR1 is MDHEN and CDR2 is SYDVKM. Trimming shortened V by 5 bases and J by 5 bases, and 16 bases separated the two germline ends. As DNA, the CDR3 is TGTGCCAGCAGTCCCTCGCGCGATTGGCACGAGCAGTACTTC. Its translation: CASSPSRDWHEQYF.

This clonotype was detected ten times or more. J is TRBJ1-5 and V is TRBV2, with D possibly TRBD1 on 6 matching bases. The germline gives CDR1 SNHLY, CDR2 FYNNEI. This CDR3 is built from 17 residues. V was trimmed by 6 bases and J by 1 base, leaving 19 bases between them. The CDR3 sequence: CASRPITGTISNQPQHF. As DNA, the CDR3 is TGTGCCAGCAGGCCGATTACCGGGACAATCAGCAATCAGCCCCAGCATTTT.

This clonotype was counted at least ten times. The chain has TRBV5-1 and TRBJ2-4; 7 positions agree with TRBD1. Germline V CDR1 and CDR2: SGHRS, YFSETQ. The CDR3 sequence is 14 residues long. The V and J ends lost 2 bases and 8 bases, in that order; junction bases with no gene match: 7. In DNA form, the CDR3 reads TGCGCCAGCAGCTTACAGGGGTTCCGAGACATTCAGTACTTC. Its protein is CASSLQGFRDIQYF.

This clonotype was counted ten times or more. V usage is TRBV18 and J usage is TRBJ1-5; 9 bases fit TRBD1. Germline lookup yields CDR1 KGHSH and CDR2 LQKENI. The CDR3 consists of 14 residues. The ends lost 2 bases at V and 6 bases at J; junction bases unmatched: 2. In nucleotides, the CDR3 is TGTGCCAGCTCACCAGGGACAGGGAGTCAGCCCCAGCATTTT. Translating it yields CASSPGTGSQPQHF.

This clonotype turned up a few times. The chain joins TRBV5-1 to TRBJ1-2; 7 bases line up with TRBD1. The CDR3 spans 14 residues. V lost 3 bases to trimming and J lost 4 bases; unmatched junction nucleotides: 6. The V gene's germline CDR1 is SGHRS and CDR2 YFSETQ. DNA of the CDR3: TGCGCCAGCAGCTCCGGGACAGCGACCTATGGCTACACCTTC. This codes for CASSSGTATYGYTF.

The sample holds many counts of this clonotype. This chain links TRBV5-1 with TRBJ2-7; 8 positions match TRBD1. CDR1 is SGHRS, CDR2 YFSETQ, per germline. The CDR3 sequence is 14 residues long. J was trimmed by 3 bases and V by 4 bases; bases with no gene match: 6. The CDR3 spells CASSVGTGLYEQYF. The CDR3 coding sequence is TGCGCCAGCAGCGTGGGGACAGGCCTCTACGAGCAGTACTTC.

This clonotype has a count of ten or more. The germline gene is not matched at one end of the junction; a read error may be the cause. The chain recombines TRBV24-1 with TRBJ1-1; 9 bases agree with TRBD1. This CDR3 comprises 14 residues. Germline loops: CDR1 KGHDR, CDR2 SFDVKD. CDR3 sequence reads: CATSDGTGNAEAFF. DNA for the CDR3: TGTGCCACCAGTGACGGGACAGGGAACGCTGAAGCTTTCTTT.

CDR3 amino acids: CASSFIGTAGAPREKLFF. The CDR3 coding sequence is TGTGCCAGCAGCTTTATAGGGACGGCAGGGGCCCCGAGGGAAAAACTGTTTTTT. The V call is TRBV11-2, the J call TRBJ1-4, with D possibly being TRBD1 (6 bases). Trimming cost V 3 bases and J 8 bases, with 25 bases left between them. From germline, CDR1 is SGHAT and CDR2 FQNNGV. The CDR3 contains 18 residues. The full variable domain, with the rest looked up from reference TRBV11-2 and TRBJ1-4, is EAGVAQSPRYKIIEKRQSVAFWCNPISGHATLYWYQQILGQGPKLLIQFQNNGVVDDSQLPKDRFSAERLKGVDSTLKIQPAKLEDSAVYLCASSFIGTAGAPREKLFFGSGTQLSVL.

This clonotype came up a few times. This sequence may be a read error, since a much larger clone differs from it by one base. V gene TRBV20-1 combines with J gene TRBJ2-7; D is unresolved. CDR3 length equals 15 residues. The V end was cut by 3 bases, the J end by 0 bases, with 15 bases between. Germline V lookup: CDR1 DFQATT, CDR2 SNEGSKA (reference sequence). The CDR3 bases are TGCAGTGCTAGTCCCGACCACAAGGGCTCCTACGAGCAGTACTTC. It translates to CSASPDHKGSYEQYF.